These 24 T cell receptor beta chains share one sample of origin, sequenced in a study of CD8 T cells in Susac syndrome. The authors reverse transcribed 0.5 to 1 ug RNA with random hexamers. Each CDR3 protein gets one entry after TCRdb re-called the immunoSEQ multiplex PCR reads with MiXCR. The sample shows under 250,000 distinct CDR3 sequences, roughly 95% of them seen only once. Input material: CD4+ T cells from PBMCs. The receptor set was obtained from a human donor with multiple sclerosis.

The rearrangement links TRBV14 to TRBJ2-5; 10 nucleotides match TRBD2. This CDR3 has 19 amino acids. The V gene end was trimmed by 0 bases and the J gene end by 1 base; junction bases not matched to a gene: 11. From germline, CDR1 is SGHDN and CDR2 FVKESK. CDR3 nucleotides: TGTGCCAGCAGCCAAGAAGGTTTAGGACTAGCGGTACTCCAAGAGACCCAGTACTTC. It codes for CASSQEGLGLAVLQETQYF.

V is TRBV2 and J is TRBJ2-1; D is possibly TRBD1 (6 bases). Trimming stripped 4 bases from V and 6 bases from J, with 16 bases between. Germline V gives CDR1 SNHLY, CDR2 FYNNEI. This CDR3 has 15 amino acids. CDR3 nucleotides: TGTGCCAGCAGTGCAGGGGCCCTCCTGGGCAATGAGCAGTTCTTC. Translating gives CASSAGALLGNEQFF.

The rearrangement joins TRBV10-3 to TRBJ1-1; no clear D. Deletions cut 4 bases from V and 0 bases from J, with 9 bases between. The V gene's germline CDR1 is ENHRY and CDR2 SYGVKD. The CDR3 is 14 residues long. Here the CDR3 reads CAISGLDLNTEAFF. CDR3 in DNA: TGTGCCATCAGTGGATTAGACCTGAACACTGAAGCTTTCTTT.

The rearrangement uses TRBV5-1 and TRBJ2-7; a possible D gene is TRBD2 (6 bases). This CDR3 is built from 15 residues. Per germline, CDR1 SGHRS and CDR2 YFSETQ. The V gene lost 3 bases and the J gene lost 3 bases, with 16 bases spanning the gap. CDR3 protein: CASSWTTGRSYEQYF. The CDR3 DNA follows: TGCGCCAGCAGCTGGACTACCGGACGGAGCTACGAGCAGTACTTC.

This clonotype was found once. This chain connects TRBV29-1 to TRBJ1-2, with D possibly matching TRBD1 (5 bases). This CDR3 has 15 residues. Per germline, CDR1 SQVTM and CDR2 ANQGSEA. V lost 4 bases and J 4 bases, leaving 19 bases between the germline ends. CDR3 loop: CSVARGAGRTYGYTF. The DNA for the CDR3 is TGCAGCGTTGCGAGGGGTGCCGGTCGGACCTATGGCTACACCTTC. Using reference TRBV29-1 and TRBJ1-2 for the parts outside the CDR3, the full variable domain is SAVISQKPSRDICQRGTSLTIQCQVDSQVTMMFWYRQQPGQSLTLIATANQGSEATYESGFVIDKFPISRPNLTFSTLTVSNMSPEDSSIYLCSVARGAGRTYGYTFGSGTRLTVV.

The gene calls are TRBV5-4 and TRBJ1-6; 8 bases match TRBD1. Germline lookup yields CDR1 SGHNT and CDR2 YYREEE (reference sequence). Germline trimming cut 4 bases from V and 8 bases from J; bases unmatched to any gene: 8. The CDR3 has 15 amino acids. Written as DNA, the CDR3 is TGTGCCAGCAGCCGACGACAGGGGCAGTATTCACCCCTCCACTTT. It codes for CASSRRQGQYSPLHF.

This clonotype appeared once. The V and J genes are TRBV20-1 and TRBJ2-2; TRBD1 aligns across 9 bases. Germline V CDR1 and CDR2: DFQATT, SNEGSKA (reference sequence). The CDR3 runs 15 residues. J lost 0 bases, V lost 5 bases, and 4 bases had no gene match. CDR3 in amino acids: CSALRQGANTGELFF. CDR3 DNA sequence: TGCAGTGCTCTTCGACAGGGGGCGAACACCGGGGAGCTGTTTTTT.

This rearrangement joins TRBV12-3 or TRBV12-4 to TRBJ2-5; 11 positions match TRBD2. This CDR3 region has 16 residues. J gave up 3 bases and V 5 bases, and 8 bases lay outside the gene matches. In DNA form, the CDR3 reads TGTGCCAGCAGTCTCCGGACTAGCGGGTCTGAAGAGACCCAGTACTTC. Its translation is CASSLRTSGSEETQYF.

This chain joins TRBV20-1 and TRBJ2-7; D perhaps matches TRBD1 (6 bases). V was cut by 3 bases and J by 3 bases, with 12 bases left in between. CDR3 size: 13 residues. Germline CDR1 DFQATT, CDR2 SNEGSKA (reference sequence). CDR3 sequence: CSARGPGVYEQYF. CDR3 nucleotides: TGCAGTGCTAGGGGGCCAGGGGTCTACGAGCAGTACTTC.

This chain connects TRBV7-3 to TRBJ2-5, with TRBD2 identical over 11 bases. This CDR3 is built from 16 residues. Germline CDR1 reads SGHTA; CDR2 reads FQGTGA. The trim removed 3 bases at V and 5 bases at J, leaving 8 bases unmatched. The CDR3 sequence: CASSLTIAGGVETQYF. The CDR3 nucleotides read TGTGCCAGCAGCTTGACTATAGCGGGGGGGGTGGAGACCCAGTACTTC.

V gene TRBV6-5 combines with J gene TRBJ2-7; TRBD2 agrees at 7 bases. The CDR3 spans 13 residues. J lost 5 bases, V lost 6 bases, and 7 bases had no gene match. Germline V gene data show CDR1 as MNHEY and CDR2 as SVGAGI. CDR3 coding DNA: TGTGCCAGCAGGAAGGGAGGGGAGGACGAGCAGTACTTC. Amino acids: CASRKGGEDEQYF.

The chain carries TRBV28 and TRBJ2-3; 15 nucleotides align to TRBD2. The junction had 9 bases not matched to a gene; V was cut back by 5 bases and J by 0 bases. Germline V CDR1 and CDR2: MDHEN, SYDVKM. The CDR3 has 19 residues. The CDR3 bases are TGTGCCAGCAGTGGGACTAGCGGGGGGCGACGTGCTAGCACAGATACGCAGTATTTT. It specifies CASSGTSGGRRASTDTQYF.

This chain joins TRBV27 and TRBJ2-5; 7 nucleotides align to TRBD2. V was clipped by 4 bases and J by 1 base; unmatched bases: 3. Germline loops: CDR1 MNHEY, CDR2 SMNVEV (reference sequence). The CDR3 consists of 14 residues. The CDR3 loop is CASSSRGSQETQYF. In nucleotides, the CDR3 is TGTGCCAGCAGTTCGCGGGGGAGCCAAGAGACCCAGTACTTC.

The V call is TRBV5-4, the J call TRBJ1-2; a possible D gene is TRBD1 (5 bases). CDR3 length: 16 amino acids. Trimming removed 6 bases at V and 0 bases at J, with 18 bases between. Germline V CDR1 and CDR2: SGHNT, YYREEE (reference sequence). As DNA, the CDR3 is TGTGCCAGCACTCCTATGGGCGGGGGAGCTAACTATGGCTACACCTTC. Translating gives CASTPMGGGANYGYTF.

With regard to this clonotype: At one end the junction does not follow the germline gene, possibly because of a read error. This rearrangement joins TRBV11-2 to TRBJ2-5; D may correspond to TRBD1 or TRBD2 (5 bases each). Looked up from germline, CDR1 is SGHAT and CDR2 is FQNNGV. The CDR3 runs to 11 residues. CDR3 nucleotide sequence: TGTGCCAGCAGCTTTTCGGGACCTCAGCACTTC. Translated, it gives CASSFSGPQHF.

V is TRBV6-1 and J is TRBJ1-6, with TRBD1 matching over 7 bases. J was trimmed by 3 bases and V by 5 bases; bases with no gene match: 7. The CDR3 has 16 amino acids. Germline V gene lookup returns CDR1 MNHNS and CDR2 SASEGT. The CDR3: CASSPTRDSYNSPLHF. Here the CDR3 DNA reads TGTGCCAGCAGTCCAACCCGGGACAGCTATAATTCACCCCTCCACTTT.

The gene calls are TRBV6-1 and TRBJ1-2; the D is unclear. V gave up 5 bases and J gave up 0 bases, with 16 bases separating them. The CDR3 loop spans 16 amino acids. CDR1 MNHNS and CDR2 SASEGT come from the germline V gene. The CDR3 region is CASSPILRAANYGYTF. The CDR3 bases are TGTGCCAGCAGTCCTATATTACGGGCTGCTAACTATGGCTACACCTTC.

This clonotype was counted between two and nine times. The V gene is TRBV20-1, the J gene TRBJ2-1, with TRBD2 matching over 7 bases. This CDR3 comprises 14 residues. Trimming at V came to 2 bases and at J to 7 bases, leaving 8 bases not matched to a gene. The germline V gene encodes CDR1 DFQATT and CDR2 SNEGSKA (reference sequence). DNA for the CDR3: TGCAGTGCTAGACAGCGGGGTAGGTTAAATGAGCAGTTCTTC. It codes for CSARQRGRLNEQFF.

The chain employs TRBV12-3 or TRBV12-4 and TRBJ1-2, with D tentatively TRBD1 (5 bases). The CDR3 consists of 14 residues. V lost 5 bases, J lost 6 bases, and 16 bases lay in between. CDR3 region: CASSQVGRVDGYTF. In DNA form, the CDR3 reads TGTGCCAGCAGTCAGGTGGGACGGGTTGATGGCTACACCTTC.

This clonotype was picked up one time. The gene calls are TRBV20-1 and TRBJ1-1, with D possibly being TRBD1 (5 bases). V lost 1 base to trimming and J lost 0 bases, with 6 bases between them. CDR3 length: 13 amino acids. CDR1 and CDR2 from the germline V gene are DFQATT and SNEGSKA (reference sequence). This chain's CDR3 is CSARGGVNTEAFF. CDR3 bases: TGCAGTGCTAGAGGAGGGGTGAACACTGAAGCTTTCTTT.

This clonotype was recorded only once. The chain uses TRBV6-2 or TRBV6-3 and TRBJ2-2, with 13 bases identical to TRBD2. Germline V CDR1 and CDR2: MNHEY, SVGEGT. This CDR3 has 19 amino acids. Losses at the gene ends were 5 bases for V and 1 base for J; bases not matched to a gene: 10. CDR3 residues: CASSEGLAGLSGNTGELFF. The CDR3, as DNA: TGTGCCAGCAGTGAGGGACTAGCGGGGTTATCGGGGAACACCGGGGAGCTGTTTTTT.

This clonotype was observed a single time. The chain links TRBV6-2 or TRBV6-3 to TRBJ1-1, with a possible D match to TRBD1 (5 bases). This CDR3 has 15 amino acids. V lost 6 bases to trimming and J lost 1 base, with 15 bases between them. Germline CDR1 reads MNHEY; CDR2 reads SVGEGT. CDR3 DNA: TGTGCCAGCAGACCCTCCGGGGCTGCGAACACTGAAGCTTTCTTT. It specifies CASRPSGAANTEAFF.

This chain joins TRBV19 and TRBJ2-2; TRBD2 might be the D (5 bases). Germline loops: CDR1 LNHDA, CDR2 SQIVND (reference sequence). Deletions cut 7 bases from V and 4 bases from J, with 10 bases between. The CDR3 is 13 residues long. CDR3 sequence (DNA): TGTGCCAGTAACGGGGTCGGCACCGGGGAGCTGTTTTTT. Its protein product is CASNGVGTGELFF.

The chain combines TRBV10-3 with TRBJ2-5; D not resolved. Trimming stripped 3 bases from V and 5 bases from J, with 10 bases between. Germline V lookup: CDR1 ENHRY, CDR2 SYGVKD. The CDR3 runs 13 residues. The CDR3 reads CAISESGSETQYF. DNA of the CDR3: TGTGCCATCAGTGAATCCGGTTCGGAGACCCAGTACTTC.